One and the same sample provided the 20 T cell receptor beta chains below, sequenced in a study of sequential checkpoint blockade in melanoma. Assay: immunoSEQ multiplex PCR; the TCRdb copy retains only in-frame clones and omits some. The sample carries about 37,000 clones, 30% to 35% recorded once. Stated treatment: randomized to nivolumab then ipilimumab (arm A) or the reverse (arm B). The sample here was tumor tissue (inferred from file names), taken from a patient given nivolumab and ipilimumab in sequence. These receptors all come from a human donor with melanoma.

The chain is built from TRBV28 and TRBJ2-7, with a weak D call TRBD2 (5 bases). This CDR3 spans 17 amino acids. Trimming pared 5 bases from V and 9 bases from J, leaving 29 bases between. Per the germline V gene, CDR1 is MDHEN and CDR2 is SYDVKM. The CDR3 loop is CASSRSPGSVYLNGQYF. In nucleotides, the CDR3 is TGTGCCAGCAGTCGTAGTCCTGGTAGCGTCTACCTTAACGGGCAGTACTTC.

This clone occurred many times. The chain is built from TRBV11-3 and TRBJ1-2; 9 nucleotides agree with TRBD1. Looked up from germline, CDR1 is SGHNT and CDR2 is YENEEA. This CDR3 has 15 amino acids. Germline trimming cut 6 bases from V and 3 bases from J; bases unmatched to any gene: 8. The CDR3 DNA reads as TGTGCCAGCAGTTGGACAGGGGATGCGGACTATGGCTACACCTTC. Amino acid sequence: CASSWTGDADYGYTF.

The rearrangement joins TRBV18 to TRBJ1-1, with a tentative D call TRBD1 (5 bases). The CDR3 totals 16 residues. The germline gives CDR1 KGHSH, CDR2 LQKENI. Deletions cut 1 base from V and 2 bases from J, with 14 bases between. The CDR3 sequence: CASSPRTQGINTEAFF. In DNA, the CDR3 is TGTGCCAGCTCACCACGGACGCAGGGCATCAACACTGAAGCTTTCTTT.

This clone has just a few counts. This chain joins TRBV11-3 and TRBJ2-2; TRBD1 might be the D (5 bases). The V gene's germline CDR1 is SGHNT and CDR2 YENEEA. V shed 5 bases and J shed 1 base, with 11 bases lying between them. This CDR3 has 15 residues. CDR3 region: CASSPQGWNTGELFF. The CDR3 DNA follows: TGTGCCAGCAGCCCCCAGGGATGGAACACCGGGGAGCTGTTTTTT.

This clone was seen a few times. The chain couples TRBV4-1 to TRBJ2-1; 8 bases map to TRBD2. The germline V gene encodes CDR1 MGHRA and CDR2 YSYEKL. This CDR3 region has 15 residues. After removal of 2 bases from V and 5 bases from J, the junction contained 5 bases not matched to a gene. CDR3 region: CASSQNRGGNNEQFF. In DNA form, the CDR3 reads TGCGCCAGCAGCCAAAACCGCGGGGGGAACAATGAGCAGTTCTTC.

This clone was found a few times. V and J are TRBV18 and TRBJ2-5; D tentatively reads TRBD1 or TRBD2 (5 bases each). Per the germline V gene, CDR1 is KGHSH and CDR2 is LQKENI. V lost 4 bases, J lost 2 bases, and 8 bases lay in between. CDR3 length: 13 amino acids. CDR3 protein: CASSRGRQETQYF. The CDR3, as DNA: TGTGCCAGCTCACGGGGACGGCAAGAGACCCAGTACTTC.

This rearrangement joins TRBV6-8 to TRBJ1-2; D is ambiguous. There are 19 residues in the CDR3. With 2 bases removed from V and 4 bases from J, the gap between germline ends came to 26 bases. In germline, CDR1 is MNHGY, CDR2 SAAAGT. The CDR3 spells CASSYPVAPSGRDGYGYTF. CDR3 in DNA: TGTGCCAGCAGTTACCCCGTCGCGCCGTCAGGTAGGGATGGCTATGGCTACACCTTC.

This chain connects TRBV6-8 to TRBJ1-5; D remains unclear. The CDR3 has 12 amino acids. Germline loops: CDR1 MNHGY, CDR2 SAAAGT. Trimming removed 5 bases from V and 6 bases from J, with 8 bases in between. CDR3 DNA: TGTGCCAGCAGTGATTGGGGTCAGCCCCAGCATTTT. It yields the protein CASSDWGQPQHF.

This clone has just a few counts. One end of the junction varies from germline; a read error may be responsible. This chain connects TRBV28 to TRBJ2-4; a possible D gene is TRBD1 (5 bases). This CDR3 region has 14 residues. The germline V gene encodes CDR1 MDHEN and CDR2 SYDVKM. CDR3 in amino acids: CASSLAGLKSIQYF. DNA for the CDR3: TGTGCCAGCAGTTTGGCAGGGCTAAAAAGCATTCAGTACTTC.

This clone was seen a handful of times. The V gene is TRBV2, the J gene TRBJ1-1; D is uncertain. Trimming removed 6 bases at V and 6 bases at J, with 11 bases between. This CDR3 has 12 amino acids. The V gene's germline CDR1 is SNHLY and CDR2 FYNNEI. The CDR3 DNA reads TGTGCCAGCAGCCGACAAATCGCTGAAGCTTTCTTT. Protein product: CASSRQIAEAFF.

The CDR3 loop reads CATSREQGGGELFF. Written as DNA, the CDR3 is TGTGCCACCAGCAGGGAACAGGGCGGCGGGGAGCTGTTTTTT. The chain recombines TRBV15 with TRBJ2-2; a possible D gene is TRBD1 (6 bases). Per the germline V gene, CDR1 is LNHNV and CDR2 is YYDKDF (reference sequence). The CDR3 spans 14 residues. V lost 3 bases, J lost 7 bases, and 12 bases lay in between.

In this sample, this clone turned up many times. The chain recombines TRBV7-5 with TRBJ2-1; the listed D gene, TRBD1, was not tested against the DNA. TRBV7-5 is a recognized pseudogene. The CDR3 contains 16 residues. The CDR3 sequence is CASSGAGTEIYNEQFF. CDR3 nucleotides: TGTGCCAGCAGCGGGGCCGGGACAGAGATTTACAATGAGCAGTTCTTC.

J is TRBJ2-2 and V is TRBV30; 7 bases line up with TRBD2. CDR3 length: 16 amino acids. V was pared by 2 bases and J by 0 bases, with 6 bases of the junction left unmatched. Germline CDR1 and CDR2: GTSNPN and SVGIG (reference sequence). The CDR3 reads CAWSPPGLTNTGELFF. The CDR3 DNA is TGTGCCTGGAGTCCGCCGGGACTAACGAACACCGGGGAGCTGTTTTTT.

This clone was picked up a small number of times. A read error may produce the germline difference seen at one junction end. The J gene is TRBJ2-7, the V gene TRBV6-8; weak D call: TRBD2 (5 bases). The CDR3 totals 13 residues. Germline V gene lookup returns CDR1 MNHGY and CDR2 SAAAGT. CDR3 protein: CAISAAGTYEQYF. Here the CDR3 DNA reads TGTGCCATCAGTGCAGCCGGGACCTACGAGCAGTACTTC.

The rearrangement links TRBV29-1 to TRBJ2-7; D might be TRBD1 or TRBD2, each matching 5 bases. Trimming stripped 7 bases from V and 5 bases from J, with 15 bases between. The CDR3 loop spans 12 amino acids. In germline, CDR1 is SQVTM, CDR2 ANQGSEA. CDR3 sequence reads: CSATKWGNEQYF. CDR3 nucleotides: TGCAGCGCCACCAAATGGGGGAACGAGCAGTACTTC.

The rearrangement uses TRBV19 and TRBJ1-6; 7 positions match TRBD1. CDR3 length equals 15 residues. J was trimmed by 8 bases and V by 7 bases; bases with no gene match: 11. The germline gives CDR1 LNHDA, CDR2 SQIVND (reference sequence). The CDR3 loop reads CASTPHRGRDSPLHF. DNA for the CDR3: TGTGCCAGTACCCCCCACAGGGGTCGGGATTCACCCCTCCACTTT.

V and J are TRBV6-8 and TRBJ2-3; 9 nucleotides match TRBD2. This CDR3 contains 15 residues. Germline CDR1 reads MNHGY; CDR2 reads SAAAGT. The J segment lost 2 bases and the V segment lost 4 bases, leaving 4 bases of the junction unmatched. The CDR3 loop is CASSLLAGLTDTQYF. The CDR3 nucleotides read TGTGCCAGCAGTTTGCTAGCGGGACTCACAGATACGCAGTATTTT.

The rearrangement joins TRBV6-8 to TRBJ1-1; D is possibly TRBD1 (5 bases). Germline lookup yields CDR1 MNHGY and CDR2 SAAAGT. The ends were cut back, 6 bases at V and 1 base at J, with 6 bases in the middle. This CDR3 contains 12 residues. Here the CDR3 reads CASRQGNTEAFF. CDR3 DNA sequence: TGTGCCAGCAGGCAGGGGAACACTGAAGCTTTCTTT.

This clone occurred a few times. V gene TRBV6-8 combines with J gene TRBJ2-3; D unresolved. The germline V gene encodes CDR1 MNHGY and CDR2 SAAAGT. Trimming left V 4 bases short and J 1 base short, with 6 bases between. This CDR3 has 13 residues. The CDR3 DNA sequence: TGTGCCAGCAGTTCCCCTGGCACAGATACGCAGTATTTT. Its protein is CASSSPGTDTQYF.

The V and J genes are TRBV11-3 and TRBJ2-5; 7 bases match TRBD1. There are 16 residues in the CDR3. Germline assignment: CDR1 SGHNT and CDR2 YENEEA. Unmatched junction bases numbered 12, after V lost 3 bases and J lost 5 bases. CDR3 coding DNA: TGTGCCAGCAGCTTTTCAGGGACAGACTTTACGGAGACCCAGTACTTC. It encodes CASSFSGTDFTETQYF.